This T cell receptor (beta chain) was documented in a study of T-cell memory formation after mild COVID-19. Study observations and caveats: In second-wave clones peaking day 37, SARS-CoV-2 specificity remained unconfirmed. Clones that contracted clustered mainly in CM and EM if CD4+ and in EMRA if CD8+. There were some responding clones in pre-infection memory, which suggested that cross-reactive memory had joined.

TCRdb redid the calling of the 5' RACE reads with MiXCR, one entry per CDR3 protein. The table records almost 550,000 distinct CDR3 sequences, around 21% of them present only once. This clonotype was seen a few times. Its antigen is undetermined. The sequence derives from an adult woman who had mild COVID-19 (a few samples of this study predate the infection). Cell type and time point are not known. The specimen was PBMCs or a T cell subset sorted from them (not recorded which).

CDR3 nucleotide sequence: TGTGCCACCAGTGATTCCGGGACCGGAGGTGGCTATGGCTACACCTTC. Its protein product is CATSDSGTGGGYGYTF. This chain joins TRBV24-1 and TRBJ1-2; possible D gene TRBD1, 5 bases. Germline-derived CDR1 and CDR2 are KGHDR and SFDVKD. The CDR3 is 16 amino acids. The V gene lost 2 bases and the J gene lost 4 bases, with 16 bases spanning the gap.